The source of this T cell receptor beta chain is a study of identical twins. The germline V and J ends were trimmed by 7 bases and 0 bases, with 12 bases remaining between them. CDR1 SQVTM and CDR2 ANQGSEA come from the germline V gene. The CDR3 runs 13 residues. This clonotype was recorded many times. TCRdb analysed the 5' RACE reads with MiXCR anew, one entry per CDR3 protein. The table lists approximately 630,000 distinct CDR3 sequences, 7% to 7.5% of them singletons. This sample also appeared in a second study, on yellow fever vaccine responses in identical twins.

V is TRBV29-1 and J is TRBJ1-1, with D hard to call. The sequence was obtained from a woman between 18 and 29 years old in good health. Sequenced sample: PBMCs. The CDR3 sequence: CSATSGLNTEAFF. CDR3 nucleotides: TGCAGCGCCACTAGCGGCTTGAACACTGAAGCTTTCTTT. Full variable domain (missing parts from reference TRBV29-1 and TRBJ1-1): SAVISQKPSRDICQRGTSLTIQCQVDSQVTMMFWYRQQPGQSLTLIATANQGSEATYESGFVIDKFPISRPNLTFSTLTVSNMSPEDSSIYLCSATSGLNTEAFFGQGTRLTVV.